A selection of T cell receptor beta chains follows, all from one sample in a study of T cells after yellow fever vaccination. TCRdb itself ran the 5' RACE reads through MiXCR, one entry per CDR3 protein. Among 300,000 to 400,000 distinct CDR3 sequences listed, 8.1% were seen once. The starting material was PBMCs, obtained about 49 days after the first yellow fever vaccination. Source of these receptors: a man in his late teens or twenties who received the YFV17D yellow fever vaccine. CDR3s include the opening cysteine and the closing phenylalanine or tryptophan. A D gene is named only where the DNA matches it firmly. Size tells how often a clone was seen (once, few, many) or the class of an expanded clone, and some rows leave it out.

V gene,clone size,D gene,J gene,CDR3 protein,CDR3 DNA
TRBV7-3,many,NA,TRBJ2-2,CASSLNAGELFF,TGTGCCAGCAGCTTAAATGCCGGGGAGCTGTTTTTT
TRBV12-3/TRBV12-4,few,NA,TRBJ1-5,CASSSRDQPQHF,TGTGCCAGCAGTTCCAGGGATCAGCCCCAGCATTTT
TRBV7-2,few,NA,TRBJ2-4,CASSLGSGSVFQYF,TGTGCCAGCAGCCTCGGGAGCGGGTCGGTCTTTCAGTACTTC
TRBV11-2,NA,TRBD2,TRBJ2-7,CASGTSGGVYEQYF,TGTGCCAGCGGTACTAGCGGGGGCGTCTACGAGCAGTACTTC
TRBV5-1,many,TRBD2,TRBJ2-3,CASSSGTSGSGTDTQYF,TGCGCCAGCAGCTCCGGGACTAGCGGTTCTGGCACAGATACGCAGTATTTT
TRBV12-5,few,NA,TRBJ2-7,CASGLSPAYEQYF,TGTGCTAGTGGTTTGAGTCCAGCCTACGAGCAGTACTTC
TRBV7-3,NA,TRBD1,TRBJ2-6,CASSGRDSSGANVLTF,TGTGCCAGCAGCGGACGGGACAGCTCTGGGGCCAACGTCCTGACTTTC
TRBV5-1,many,NA,TRBJ1-4,CATSKGGIDEKLFF,TGCGCCACCTCAAAGGGGGGGATTGATGAAAAACTGTTTTTT
TRBV5-1,NA,NA,TRBJ1-2,CASSLTDHYGYTF,TGCGCCAGCAGCCTAACCGACCACTATGGCTACACCTTC
TRBV4-3,NA,NA,TRBJ2-4,CASSQGSRGSEVQYF,TGCGCCAGCAGCCAAGGTTCCCGGGGCTCGGAGGTTCAGTACTTC
TRBV5-5,NA,TRBD2,TRBJ2-5,CASSLGATSGGQETQYF,TGTGCCAGCAGCTTGGGGGCAACTAGCGGGGGGCAAGAGACCCAGTACTTC
TRBV6-5,few,NA,TRBJ1-1,CASSYSSYHPPDTEAFF,TGTGCCAGCAGTTACTCGAGTTATCACCCCCCTGACACTGAAGCTTTCTTT
TRBV18,few,NA,TRBJ1-4,CASSPRSGGEKLFF,TGTGCCAGCTCACCGAGATCGGGGGGTGAAAAACTGTTTTTT
TRBV4-1,NA,NA,TRBJ2-7,CASSQGSQGYEQYF,TGCGCCAGCAGCCAAGGTTCGCAGGGGTACGAGCAGTACTTC
TRBV28,many,NA,TRBJ2-5,CASSSRLVQETQYF,TGTGCCAGCAGTTCCCGCCTGGTCCAAGAGACCCAGTACTTC
TRBV4-3,NA,NA,TRBJ1-2,CASSHGGSPTNYGYTF,TGCGCCAGCAGCCATGGAGGCTCTCCGACTAACTATGGCTACACCTTC
TRBV9,many,TRBD2,TRBJ2-1,CASSVGSGGVYNEQFF,TGTGCCAGCAGCGTAGGGAGCGGGGGGGTCTACAATGAGCAGTTCTTC
TRBV6-2/TRBV6-3,NA,TRBD1,TRBJ2-1,CASSTRDRNYNEQFF,TGTGCCAGCAGCACCCGGGACAGAAATTACAATGAGCAGTTCTTC
TRBV25-1,many,NA,TRBJ1-6,CASSDPTALSSYNSPLHF,TGTGCCAGCAGTGATCCCACAGCTCTGAGCTCCTATAATTCACCCCTCCACTTT
TRBV18,few,NA,TRBJ2-4,CASSPDLAKNIQYF,TGTGCCAGCTCACCGGATCTAGCCAAAAACATTCAGTACTTC
TRBV6-2/TRBV6-3,few,TRBD1,TRBJ1-5,CASSYWGQINQPQHF,TGTGCCAGCAGTTACTGGGGACAGATCAATCAGCCCCAGCATTTT
TRBV7-6,few,TRBD2,TRBJ2-1,CASSLAWGGSYNEQFF,TGTGCCAGCAGCTTAGCTTGGGGGGGCTCCTACAATGAGCAGTTCTTC
TRBV7-2,NA,NA,TRBJ2-1,CASSWANEQFF,TGTGCCAGCAGCTGGGCCAATGAGCAGTTCTTC
TRBV7-8,few,TRBD2,TRBJ2-1,CASSTRLAGETDEQFF,TGTGCCAGCAGCACCAGACTAGCGGGGGAGACGGATGAGCAGTTCTTC
TRBV4-3,many,NA,TRBJ1-4,CASSQGPANEKLFF,TGCGCCAGCAGCCAAGGACCAGCTAATGAAAAACTGTTTTTT
TRBV20-1,NA,TRBD2,TRBJ2-1,CSARPGTSGGIYEQFF,TGCAGTGCTAGACCTGGGACTAGCGGGGGTATATATGAGCAGTTCTTC
TRBV20-1,NA,NA,TRBJ2-7,CSASGSLAQYF,TGCAGTGCTAGTGGCTCCTTGGCGCAGTACTTC
TRBV30,few,NA,TRBJ1-2,CAWSVQSYGYTF,TGTGCCTGGAGTGTACAGTCCTATGGCTACACCTTC